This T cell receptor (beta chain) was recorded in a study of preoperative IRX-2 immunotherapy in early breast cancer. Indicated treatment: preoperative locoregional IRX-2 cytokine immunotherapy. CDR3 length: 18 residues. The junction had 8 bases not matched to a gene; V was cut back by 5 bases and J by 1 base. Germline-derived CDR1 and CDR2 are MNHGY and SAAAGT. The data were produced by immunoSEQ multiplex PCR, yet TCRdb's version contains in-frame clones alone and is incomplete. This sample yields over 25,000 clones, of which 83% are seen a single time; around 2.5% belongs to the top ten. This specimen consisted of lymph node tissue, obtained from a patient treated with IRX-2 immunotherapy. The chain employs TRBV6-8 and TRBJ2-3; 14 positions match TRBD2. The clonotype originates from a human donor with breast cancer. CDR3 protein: CASSARLAGGQGTDTQYF. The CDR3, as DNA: TGTGCCAGCAGTGCCAGACTAGCGGGGGGGCAGGGCACAGATACGCAGTATTTT.